The T cell receptor (beta chain) under discussion was sequenced for a study of T cells in Graves' hyperthyroidism and ophthalmopathy. This clonotype came up once. Template material for amplifying TCR beta CDR3 regions consisted of RNA transcripts. In the first-round RT-PCR of the TCR CDR3, the HTBI primer set was used. TCRdb ran MiXCR on the multiplex PCR reads and lists one entry per CDR3 protein. The sample lists roughly 300,000 distinct CDR3 sequences; 18% were seen once. The V gene's germline CDR1 is SGHVS and CDR2 FQNEAQ. J was trimmed by 8 bases and V by 3 bases; bases with no gene match: 9. The length of the CDR3 is 15 residues.

This rearrangement joins TRBV7-8 to TRBJ1-2; 10 bases agree with TRBD1. Sequencing was carried out using blood. The sequence derives from a woman aged 45 to 65 with Graves' hyperthyroidism. The CDR3 region has the DNA TGTGCCAGCAGCTTCGACAGGGGGCGGGGAGAGGGCTACACCTTC. This codes for CASSFDRGRGEGYTF.